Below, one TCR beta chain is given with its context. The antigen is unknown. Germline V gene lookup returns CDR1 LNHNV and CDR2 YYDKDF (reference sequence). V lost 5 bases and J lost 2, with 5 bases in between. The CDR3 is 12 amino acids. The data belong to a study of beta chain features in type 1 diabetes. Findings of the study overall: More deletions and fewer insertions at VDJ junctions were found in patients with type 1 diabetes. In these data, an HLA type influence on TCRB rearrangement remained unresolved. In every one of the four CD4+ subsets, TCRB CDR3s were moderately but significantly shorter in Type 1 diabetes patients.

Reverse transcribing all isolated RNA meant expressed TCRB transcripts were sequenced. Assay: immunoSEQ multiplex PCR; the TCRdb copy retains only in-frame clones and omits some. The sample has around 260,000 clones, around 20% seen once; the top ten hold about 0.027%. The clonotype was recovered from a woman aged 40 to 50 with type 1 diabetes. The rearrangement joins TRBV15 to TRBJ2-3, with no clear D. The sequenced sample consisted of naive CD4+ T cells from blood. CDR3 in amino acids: CATSRITDTQYF. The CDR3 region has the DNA TGTGCCACCAGCCGTATCACAGATACGCAGTATTTT.